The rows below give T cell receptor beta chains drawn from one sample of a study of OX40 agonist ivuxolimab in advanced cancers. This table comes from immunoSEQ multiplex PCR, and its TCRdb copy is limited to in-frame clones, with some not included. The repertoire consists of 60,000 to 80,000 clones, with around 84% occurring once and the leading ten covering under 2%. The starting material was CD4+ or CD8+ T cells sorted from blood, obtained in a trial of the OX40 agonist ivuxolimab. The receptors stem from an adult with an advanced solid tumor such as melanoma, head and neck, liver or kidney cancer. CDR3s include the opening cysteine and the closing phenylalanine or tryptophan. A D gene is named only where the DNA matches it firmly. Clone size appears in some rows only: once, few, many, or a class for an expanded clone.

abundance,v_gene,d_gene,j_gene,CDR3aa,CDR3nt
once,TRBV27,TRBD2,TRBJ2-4,CASSFRAGAIAKNIQYF,TGTGCCAGCAGTTTTAGGGCGGGAGCGATAGCCAAAAACATTCAGTACTTC
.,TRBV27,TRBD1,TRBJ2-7,CASSLRTRTGSSYEQYF,TGTGCCAGCAGTTTACGGACCCGGACAGGGTCCTCCTACGAGCAGTACTTC
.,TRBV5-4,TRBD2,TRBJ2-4,CASSLELAGSQAKNIQYF,TGTGCCAGCAGCTTGGAACTAGCGGGATCCCAAGCCAAAAACATTCAGTACTTC
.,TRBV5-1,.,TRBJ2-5,CASSLLGTGQETQYF,TGCGCCAGCAGCTTGCTAGGTACAGGGCAAGAGACCCAGTACTTC
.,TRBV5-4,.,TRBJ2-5,CASSLDRVETQYF,TGTGCCAGCAGCTTAGACCGGGTAGAGACCCAGTACTTC
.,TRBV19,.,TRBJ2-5,CASSGQSQETQYF,TGTGCCAGTAGCGGGCAGTCTCAAGAGACCCAGTACTTC
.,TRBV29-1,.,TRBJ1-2,CSVDRSNYGYTF,TGCAGCGTCGACAGGTCGAACTATGGCTACACCTTC
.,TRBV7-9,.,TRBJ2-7,CASSLVRGISLHEQYF,TGTGCCAGCAGCTTAGTGCGCGGGATATCCCTCCACGAGCAGTACTTC
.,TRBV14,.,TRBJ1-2,CASSSLGGAGGYTF,TGTGCCAGCAGCTCCCTCGGGGGGGCAGGTGGCTACACCTTC
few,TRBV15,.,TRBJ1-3,CATSSSYGQGAGNTIYF,TGTGCCACCAGCTCTTCCTACGGCCAGGGTGCTGGAAACACCATATATTTT
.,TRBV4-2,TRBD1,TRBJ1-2,CASSPGGGYTF,TGTGCCAGCAGTCCAGGGGGAGGCTACACCTTC
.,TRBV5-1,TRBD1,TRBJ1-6,CASSPGQGPGSYNSPLHF,TGCGCCAGCAGCCCCGGACAGGGCCCTGGCTCCTATAATTCACCCCTCCACTTT
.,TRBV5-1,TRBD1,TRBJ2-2,CASTTIPPGQGATGELFF,TGCGCCAGCACTACCATCCCCCCGGGACAGGGGGCTACCGGGGAGCTGTTTTTT
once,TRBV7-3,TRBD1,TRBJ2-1,CASSYSGTGVEEQFF,TGTGCCAGCAGCTACTCCGGGACAGGGGTGGAGGAGCAGTTCTTC